These T cell receptor beta chains were read from a single sample in a study of blood T cells in healthy people across ages. TCRdb called the 5' RACE reads again in MiXCR, with one record for every CDR3 protein. Among 1.6 million or so distinct CDR3 sequences listed, 30% to 35% were seen once. The sample consisted of blood. All receptors derive from a woman in her 30s in good health. CDR3s include the opening cysteine and the closing phenylalanine or tryptophan. The D gene is left open where the match is weak. Not every row has a clone size; where given, it reads once, few, many or a size class.

clone size	V gene	J gene	D gene	CDR3 protein	CDR3 DNA
-	TRBV20-1	TRBJ1-6	-	CSAWVSYNSPLHF	TGCAGTGCCTGGGTGTCGTATAATTCACCCCTCCACTTT
-	TRBV2	TRBJ2-7	TRBD1	CASMNRGEQYF	TGTGCCAGCATGAACAGGGGCGAGCAGTACTTC
-	TRBV18	TRBJ2-3	-	CASSPDSTGPGDTQYF	TGTGCCAGCTCACCAGATAGTACGGGGCCCGGAGATACGCAGTATTTT
-	TRBV18	TRBJ2-5	-	CASSDSGSQETQYF	TGTGCCAGCTCCGACTCGGGGAGCCAAGAGACCCAGTACTTC
few	TRBV7-3	TRBJ2-5	TRBD1	CASSPPRGLETQYF	TGTGCCAGCAGCCCCCCCAGGGGGCTGGAGACCCAGTACTTC
few	TRBV11-2	TRBJ2-1	TRBD2	CASSPYSTGLDYNEQFF	TGTGCCAGCAGCCCCTACTCCACGGGACTAGACTACAATGAGCAGTTCTTC
many	TRBV20-1	TRBJ2-7	-	CSAGLKGEQYF	TGCAGTGCAGGACTCAAGGGGGAGCAGTACTTC
-	TRBV2	TRBJ2-7	TRBD2	CASNKGLASDEQYF	TGTGCCAGCAATAAAGGACTAGCATCCGACGAGCAGTACTTC
few	TRBV11-2	TRBJ2-3	-	CASSLVPSTGAQYF	TGTGCCAGCAGCTTAGTTCCCAGTACTGGTGCGCAGTATTTT
many	TRBV28	TRBJ2-7	-	CASSPGAGSYEQYF	TGTGCCAGCAGTCCCGGGGCGGGTTCCTACGAGCAGTACTTC
-	TRBV6-1	TRBJ2-1	-	CASSDRRGGNRIDEQFF	TGTGCCAGCAGTGATAGGAGGGGAGGTAATAGGATCGATGAGCAGTTCTTC
-	TRBV28	TRBJ2-5	TRBD1	CASSGTGEPLGEQYF	TGTGCCAGCAGTGGGACAGGGGAACCTCTAGGGGAGCAGTACTTC
-	TRBV28	TRBJ2-5	TRBD1	CASSSLQGGEETQYF	TGTGCCAGCAGTAGCCTACAGGGGGGTGAGGAGACCCAGTACTTC
-	TRBV5-1	TRBJ2-5	TRBD1	CASSMGQGYYSKETQYF	TGCGCCAGCAGCATGGGACAGGGGTATTACTCCAAAGAGACCCAGTACTTC
few	TRBV20-1	TRBJ1-6	TRBD1	CSAATGGGNSPLHF	TGCAGTGCTGCTACAGGGGGCGGTAATTCACCCCTCCACTTT
-	TRBV7-8	TRBJ2-3	TRBD1	CASSPFRGQGAVDAQYF	TGTGCCAGCAGCCCGTTCCGGGGACAGGGGGCTGTAGATGCGCAGTATTTT
few	TRBV10-2	TRBJ1-6	TRBD1	CASSEPGQDSPLHF	TGCGCCAGCAGTGAGCCGGGACAGGATTCACCCCTCCACTTT
few	TRBV5-4	TRBJ1-4	-	CASSLINEKLFF	TGTGCCAGCAGCCTAATTAATGAAAAACTGTTTTTT
few	TRBV6-1	TRBJ2-7	-	CASSTGGLAKYEQYF	TGTGCCAGCAGCACCGGGGGGCTAGCGAAATACGAGCAGTACTTC
few	TRBV12-3/TRBV12-4	TRBJ2-1	-	CASSTLSDRYNEQFF	TGTGCCAGCAGTACCTTATCGGACCGTTACAATGAGCAGTTCTTC
-	TRBV20-1	TRBJ1-5	TRBD1	CSARVGTGNNQPQHF	TGCAGTGCTAGAGTCGGGACAGGGAATAATCAGCCCCAGCATTTT
-	TRBV12-3/TRBV12-4	TRBJ2-5	-	CASSLAKLRGETQYF	TGTGCCAGCAGTTTAGCTAAGCTCCGGGGAGAGACCCAGTACTTC
few	TRBV7-8	TRBJ1-1	-	CASSLDPMNTEAFF	TGTGCCAGCAGCTTAGATCCAATGAACACTGAAGCTTTCTTT
many	TRBV4-2	TRBJ2-7	-	CASSQERGPSYEQYF	TGTGCCAGCAGCCAAGAGCGAGGCCCCTCCTACGAGCAGTACTTC
-	TRBV11-1	TRBJ2-1	-	CASSFSSGPLSYNEQFF	TGTGCCAGCAGCTTCAGTTCAGGCCCCCTCTCCTACAATGAGCAGTTCTTC